This TCR beta chain was observed in a study of T cell changes during pregnancy in multiple sclerosis. The CDR3 spans 13 residues. Germline CDR1 and CDR2: MDHEN and SYDVKM. Trimming took 6 bases from V and 8 from J; bases not matched to a gene: 9. Method: immunoSEQ multiplex PCR; TCRdb's copy keeps in-frame clones and lacks some. The sample holds about 80,000 clones, about 92% seen once. The sample here was peripheral blood, taken before pregnancy. The receptor was derived from a female donor with multiple sclerosis, enrolled in a pregnancy study. The rearrangement links TRBV28 to TRBJ1-2; 7 positions match TRBD1. CDR3 amino acids: CASSRGIGLGYTF. Written as DNA, the CDR3 is TGTGCCAGCAGCAGGGGGATCGGACTCGGCTACACCTTC.